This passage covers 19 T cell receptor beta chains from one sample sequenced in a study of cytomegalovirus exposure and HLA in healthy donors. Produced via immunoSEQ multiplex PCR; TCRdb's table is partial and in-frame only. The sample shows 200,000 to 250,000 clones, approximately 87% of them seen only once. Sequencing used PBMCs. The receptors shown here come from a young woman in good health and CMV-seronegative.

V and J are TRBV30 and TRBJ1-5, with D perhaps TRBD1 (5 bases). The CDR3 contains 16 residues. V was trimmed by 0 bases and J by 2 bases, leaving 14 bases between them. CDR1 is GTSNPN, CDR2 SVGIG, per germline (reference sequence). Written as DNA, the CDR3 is TGTGCCTGGAGTGTACGCCAGGGTACGGGCAATCAGCCCCAGCATTTT. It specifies CAWSVRQGTGNQPQHF.

The CDR3 reads CASKGSGSYEQYF. As DNA, the CDR3 is TGTGCCAGCAAGGGGAGTGGGTCCTACGAGCAGTACTTC. The V call is TRBV2, the J call TRBJ2-7; perhaps D is TRBD1 or TRBD2 (5 bases each). V shed 7 bases and J shed 1 base, with 11 bases lying between them. The germline V gene has CDR1 SNHLY and CDR2 FYNNEI. The CDR3 length is 13 residues. Filled out from reference TRBV2 and TRBJ2-7, the complete variable domain reads EPEVTQTPSHQVTQMGQEVILRCVPISNHLYFYWYRQILGQKVEFLVSFYNNEISEKSEIFDDQFSVERPDGSNFTLKIRSTKLEDSAMYFCASKGSGSYEQYFGPGTRLTVT.

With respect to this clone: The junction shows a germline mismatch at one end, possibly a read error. CDR3 coding DNA: TGTGCCAGCAGCCCCCCGGGACAGGGTCATATCTTT. As protein: CASSPPGQGHIF. This chain connects TRBV7-8 to TRBJ1-1, with 9 nucleotides matching TRBD1. From germline, CDR1 is SGHVS and CDR2 FQNEAQ. CDR3 length: 12 amino acids.

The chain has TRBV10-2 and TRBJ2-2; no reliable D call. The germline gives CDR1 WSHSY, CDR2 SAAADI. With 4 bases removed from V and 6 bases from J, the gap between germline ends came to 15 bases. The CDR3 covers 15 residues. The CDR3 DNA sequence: TGCGCCAGCAGTGTCGTTGGGGAACGCGCCGGGGAGCTGTTTTTT. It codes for CASSVVGERAGELFF.

The chain's CDR3 is CASHPGTSGRAGVDTQYF. In DNA form, the CDR3 reads TGTGCCAGCCATCCCGGGACTAGCGGGAGGGCCGGGGTAGATACGCAGTATTTT. This sequence joins TRBV11-2 and TRBJ2-3, with 16 bases lining up with TRBD2. This CDR3 has 18 residues. V was clipped by 8 bases and J by 5 bases; unmatched bases: 13. The germline V gene encodes CDR1 SGHAT and CDR2 FQNNGV.

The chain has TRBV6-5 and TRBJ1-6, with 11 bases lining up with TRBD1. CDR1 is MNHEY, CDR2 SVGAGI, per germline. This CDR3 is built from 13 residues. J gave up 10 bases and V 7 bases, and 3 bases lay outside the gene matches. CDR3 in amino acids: CASTRDRGSPLHF. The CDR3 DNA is TGTGCCAGCACCCGGGACAGGGGGTCACCCCTCCACTTT.

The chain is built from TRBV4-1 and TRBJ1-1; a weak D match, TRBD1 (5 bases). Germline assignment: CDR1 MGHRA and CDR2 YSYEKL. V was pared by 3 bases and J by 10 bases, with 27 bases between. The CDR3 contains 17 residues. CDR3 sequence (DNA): TGCGCCAGCAGCCAGATCGCCGGGACCCGCTGGGCGGGGAGAGCTTTCTTT. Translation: CASSQIAGTRWAGRAFF.

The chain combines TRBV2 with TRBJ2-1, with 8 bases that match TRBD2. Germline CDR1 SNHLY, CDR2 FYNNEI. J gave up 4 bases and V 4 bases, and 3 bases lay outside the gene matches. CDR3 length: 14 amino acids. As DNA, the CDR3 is TGTGCCAGCAGTGCTACTAGCGGTTACAATGAGCAGTTCTTC. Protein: CASSATSGYNEQFF.

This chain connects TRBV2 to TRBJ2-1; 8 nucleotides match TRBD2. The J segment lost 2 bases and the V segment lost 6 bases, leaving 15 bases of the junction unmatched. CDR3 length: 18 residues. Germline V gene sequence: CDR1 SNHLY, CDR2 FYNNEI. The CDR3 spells CASRGRLAGPQAYNEQFF. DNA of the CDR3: TGTGCCAGCAGAGGTCGGCTAGCGGGCCCCCAGGCCTACAATGAGCAGTTCTTC.

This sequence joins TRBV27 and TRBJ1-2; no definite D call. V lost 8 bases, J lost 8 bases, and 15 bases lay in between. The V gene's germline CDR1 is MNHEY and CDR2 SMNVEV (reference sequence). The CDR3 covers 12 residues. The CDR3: CASASGLGGYTF. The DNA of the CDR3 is TGTGCCAGCGCCTCCGGCTTGGGGGGCTACACCTTC.

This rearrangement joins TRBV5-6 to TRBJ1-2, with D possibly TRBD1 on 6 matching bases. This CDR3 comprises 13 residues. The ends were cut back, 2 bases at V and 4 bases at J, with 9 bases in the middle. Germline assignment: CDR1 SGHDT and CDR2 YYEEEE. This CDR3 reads CASSLQGPYGYTF. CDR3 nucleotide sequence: TGTGCCAGCAGCTTACAGGGTCCCTATGGCTACACCTTC.

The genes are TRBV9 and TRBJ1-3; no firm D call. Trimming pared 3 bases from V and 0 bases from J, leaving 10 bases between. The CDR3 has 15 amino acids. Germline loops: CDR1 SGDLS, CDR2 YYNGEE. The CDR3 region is CASSEDGLSGNTIYF. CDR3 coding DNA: TGTGCCAGCAGCGAGGACGGGCTCTCTGGAAACACCATATATTTT.

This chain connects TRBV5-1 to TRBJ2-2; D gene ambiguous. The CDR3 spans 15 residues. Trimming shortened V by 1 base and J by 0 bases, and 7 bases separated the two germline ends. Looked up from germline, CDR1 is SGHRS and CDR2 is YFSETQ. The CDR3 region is CASSLNGANTGELFF. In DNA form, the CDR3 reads TGCGCCAGCAGCTTGAACGGCGCGAACACCGGGGAGCTGTTTTTT.

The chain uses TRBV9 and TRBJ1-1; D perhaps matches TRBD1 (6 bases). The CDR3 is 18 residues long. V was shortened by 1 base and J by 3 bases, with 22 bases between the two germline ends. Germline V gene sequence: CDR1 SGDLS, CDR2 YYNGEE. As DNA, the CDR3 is TGTGCCAGCAGCGTAAGGGCCCTTACTCGGGGGGCGGACACTGAAGCTTTCTTT. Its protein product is CASSVRALTRGADTEAFF.

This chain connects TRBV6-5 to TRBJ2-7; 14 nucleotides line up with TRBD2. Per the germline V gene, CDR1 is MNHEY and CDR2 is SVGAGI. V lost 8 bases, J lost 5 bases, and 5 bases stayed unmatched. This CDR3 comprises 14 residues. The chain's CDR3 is CASVGTSGSHEQYF. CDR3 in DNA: TGTGCCAGCGTCGGGACTAGCGGGAGCCACGAGCAGTACTTC.

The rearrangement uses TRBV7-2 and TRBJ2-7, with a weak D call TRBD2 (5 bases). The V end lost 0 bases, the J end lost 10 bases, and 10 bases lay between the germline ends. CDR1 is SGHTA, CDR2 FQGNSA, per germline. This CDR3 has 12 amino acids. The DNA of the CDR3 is TGTGCCAGCAGCTTAGCGAGGGCAATCCAGTACTTC. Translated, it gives CASSLARAIQYF.

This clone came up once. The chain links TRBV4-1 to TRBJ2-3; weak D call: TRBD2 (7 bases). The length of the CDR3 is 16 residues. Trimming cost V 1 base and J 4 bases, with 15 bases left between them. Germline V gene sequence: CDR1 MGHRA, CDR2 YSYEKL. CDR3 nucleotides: TGCGCCAGCAGCCAAGTGTGGGGGGGCTGGGCAGATACGCAGTATTTT. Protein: CASSQVWGGWADTQYF.

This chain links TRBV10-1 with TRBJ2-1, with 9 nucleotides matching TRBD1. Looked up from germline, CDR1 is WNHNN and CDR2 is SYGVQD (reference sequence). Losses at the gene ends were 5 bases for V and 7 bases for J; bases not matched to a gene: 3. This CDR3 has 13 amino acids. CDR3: CASSPGTGNEQFF. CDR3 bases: TGCGCCAGCAGTCCCGGGACAGGGAATGAGCAGTTCTTC.

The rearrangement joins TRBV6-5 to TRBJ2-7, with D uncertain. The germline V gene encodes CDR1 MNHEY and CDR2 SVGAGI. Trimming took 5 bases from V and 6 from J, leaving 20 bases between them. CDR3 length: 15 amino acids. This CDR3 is CASSRMGQRNGEQYF. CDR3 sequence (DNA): TGTGCCAGCAGTCGTATGGGCCAGCGAAACGGCGAGCAGTACTTC.